Listed below are T cell receptor beta chains from one sample, sequenced in a study of human versus mouse CDR3 diversity and MHC coevolution. Clones were read by immunoSEQ multiplex PCR, and TCRdb kept only the in-frame ones, dropping some. The data show tens of thousands of clones, approximately 94% seen once. The sequencing sample was made of naive CD4+ T cells from blood. The receptors derive from a person between 55 and 69 years old in good health. Each CDR3 is given without its conserved first and last residue. The order of the fields is J gene, V gene, CDR3 protein.

>TRBJ2-7|TRBV10-3
VISEALTTLSYEQY